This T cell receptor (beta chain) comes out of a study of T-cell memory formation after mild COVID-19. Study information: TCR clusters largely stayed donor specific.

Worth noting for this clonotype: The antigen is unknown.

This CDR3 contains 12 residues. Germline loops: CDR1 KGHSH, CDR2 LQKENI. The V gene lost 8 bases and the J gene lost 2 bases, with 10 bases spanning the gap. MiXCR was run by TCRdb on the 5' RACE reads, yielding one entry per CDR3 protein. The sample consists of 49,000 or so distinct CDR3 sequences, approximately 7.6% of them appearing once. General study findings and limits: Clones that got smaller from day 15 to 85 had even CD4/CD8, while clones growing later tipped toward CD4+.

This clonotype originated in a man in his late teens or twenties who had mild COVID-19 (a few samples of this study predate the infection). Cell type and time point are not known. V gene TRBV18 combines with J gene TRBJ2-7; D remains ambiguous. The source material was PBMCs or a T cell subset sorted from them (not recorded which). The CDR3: CASMTNPYEQYF. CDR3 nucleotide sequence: TGTGCCAGCATGACAAACCCCTACGAGCAGTACTTC. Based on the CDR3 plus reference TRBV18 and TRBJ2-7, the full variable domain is NAGVMQNPRHLVRRRGQEARLRCSPMKGHSHVYWYRQLPEEGLKFMVYLQKENIIDESGMPKERFSAEFPKEGPSILRIQQVVRGDSAAYFCASMTNPYEQYFGPGTRLTVT.